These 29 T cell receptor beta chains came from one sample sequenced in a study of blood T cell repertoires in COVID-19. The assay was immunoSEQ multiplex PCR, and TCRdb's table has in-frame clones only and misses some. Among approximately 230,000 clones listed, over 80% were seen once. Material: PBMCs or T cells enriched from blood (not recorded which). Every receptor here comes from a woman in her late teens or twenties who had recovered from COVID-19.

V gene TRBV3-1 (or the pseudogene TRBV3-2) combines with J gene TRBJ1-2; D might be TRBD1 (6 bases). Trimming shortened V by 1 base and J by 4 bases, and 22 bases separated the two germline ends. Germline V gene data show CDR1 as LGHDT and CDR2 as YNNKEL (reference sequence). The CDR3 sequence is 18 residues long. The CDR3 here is CASSQVTPRTAEVYGYTF. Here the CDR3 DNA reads TGTGCCAGCAGCCAAGTAACCCCCCGGACAGCCGAAGTCTATGGCTACACCTTC.

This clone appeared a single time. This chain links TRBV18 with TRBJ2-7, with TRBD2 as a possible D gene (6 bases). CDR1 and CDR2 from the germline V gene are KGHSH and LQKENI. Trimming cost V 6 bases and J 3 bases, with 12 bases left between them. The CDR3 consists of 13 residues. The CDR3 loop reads CASSPGLNYEQYF. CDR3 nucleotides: TGTGCCAGCTCCCCGGGACTGAACTACGAGCAGTACTTC. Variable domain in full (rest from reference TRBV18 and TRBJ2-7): NAGVMQNPRHLVRRRGQEARLRCSPMKGHSHVYWYRQLPEEGLKFMVYLQKENIIDESGMPKERFSAEFPKEGPSILRIQQVVRGDSAAYFCASSPGLNYEQYFGPGTRLTVT.

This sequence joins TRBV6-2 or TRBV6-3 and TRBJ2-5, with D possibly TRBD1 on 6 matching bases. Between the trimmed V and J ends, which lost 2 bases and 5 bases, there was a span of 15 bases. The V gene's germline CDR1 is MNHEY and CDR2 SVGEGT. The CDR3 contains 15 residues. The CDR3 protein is CASSYPVTGPETQYF. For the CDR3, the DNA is TGTGCCAGCAGTTACCCCGTCACAGGGCCGGAGACCCAGTACTTC.

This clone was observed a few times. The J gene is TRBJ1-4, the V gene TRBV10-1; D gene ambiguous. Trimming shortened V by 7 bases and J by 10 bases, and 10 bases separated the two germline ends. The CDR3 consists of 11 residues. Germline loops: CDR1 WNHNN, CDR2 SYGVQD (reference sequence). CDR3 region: CASNGRGKLFF. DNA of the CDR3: TGCGCCAGCAACGGGCGGGGAAAACTGTTTTTT.

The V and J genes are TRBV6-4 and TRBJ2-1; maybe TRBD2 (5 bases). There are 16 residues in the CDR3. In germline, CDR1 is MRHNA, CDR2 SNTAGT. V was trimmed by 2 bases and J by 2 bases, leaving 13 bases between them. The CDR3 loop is CASSDAWTGTYNEQFF. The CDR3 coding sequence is TGTGCCAGCAGTGACGCTTGGACTGGCACCTACAATGAGCAGTTCTTC.

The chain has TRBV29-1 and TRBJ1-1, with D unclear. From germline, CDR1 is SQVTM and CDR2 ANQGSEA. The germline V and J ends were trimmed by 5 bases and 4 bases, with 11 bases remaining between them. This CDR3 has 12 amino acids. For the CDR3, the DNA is TGCAGCGTTTTTGACGAGGGCACTGAAGCTTTCTTT. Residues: CSVFDEGTEAFF.

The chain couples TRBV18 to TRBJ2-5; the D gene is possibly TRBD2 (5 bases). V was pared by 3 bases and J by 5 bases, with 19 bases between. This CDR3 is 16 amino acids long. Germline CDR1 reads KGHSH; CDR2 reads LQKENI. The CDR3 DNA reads TGTGCCAGCTCACCCAAGCCAGGCAGGATAGCGGAGACCCAGTACTTC. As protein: CASSPKPGRIAETQYF.

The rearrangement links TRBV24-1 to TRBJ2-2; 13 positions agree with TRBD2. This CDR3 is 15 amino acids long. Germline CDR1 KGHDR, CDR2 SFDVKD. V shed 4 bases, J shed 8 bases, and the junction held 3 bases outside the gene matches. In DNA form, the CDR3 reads TGTGCCACCAGTGACGGGACTAGCGGGATGGGGGAGCTGTTTTTT. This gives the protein CATSDGTSGMGELFF.

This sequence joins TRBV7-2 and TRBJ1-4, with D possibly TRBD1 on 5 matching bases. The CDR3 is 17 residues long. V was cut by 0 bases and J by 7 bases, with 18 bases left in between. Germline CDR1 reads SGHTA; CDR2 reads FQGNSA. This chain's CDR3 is CASSLAPRGMTGEKLFF. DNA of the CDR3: TGTGCCAGCAGCTTAGCCCCTCGGGGGATGACGGGTGAAAAACTGTTTTTT. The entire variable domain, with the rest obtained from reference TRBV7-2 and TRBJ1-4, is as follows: GAGVSQSPSNKVTEKGKDVELRCDPISGHTALYWYRQSLGQGLEFLIYFQGNSAPDKSGLPSDRFSAERTGGSVSTLTIQRTQQEDSAVYLCASSLAPRGMTGEKLFFGSGTQLSVL.

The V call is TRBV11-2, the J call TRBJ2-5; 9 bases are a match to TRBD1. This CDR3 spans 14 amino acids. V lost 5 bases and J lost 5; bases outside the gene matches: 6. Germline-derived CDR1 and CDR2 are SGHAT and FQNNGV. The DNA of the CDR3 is TGTGCCAGCAGCACCCGACAGGGGGAGGAGACCCAGTACTTC. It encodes CASSTRQGEETQYF. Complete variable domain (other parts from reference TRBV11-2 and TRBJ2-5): EAGVAQSPRYKIIEKRQSVAFWCNPISGHATLYWYQQILGQGPKLLIQFQNNGVVDDSQLPKDRFSAERLKGVDSTLKIQPAKLEDSAVYLCASSTRQGEETQYFGPGTRLLVL.

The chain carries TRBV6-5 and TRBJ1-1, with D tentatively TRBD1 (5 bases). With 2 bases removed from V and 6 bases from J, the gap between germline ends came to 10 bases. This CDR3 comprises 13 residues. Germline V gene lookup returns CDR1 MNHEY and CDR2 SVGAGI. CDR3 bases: TGTGCCAGCAGTTACGTGGGAGGGGCTGAAGCTTTCTTT. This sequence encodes CASSYVGGAEAFF.

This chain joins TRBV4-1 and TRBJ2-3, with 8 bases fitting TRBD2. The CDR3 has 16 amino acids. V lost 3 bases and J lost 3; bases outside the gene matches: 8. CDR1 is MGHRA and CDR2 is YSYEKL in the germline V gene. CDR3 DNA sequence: TGCGCCAGCAGCCAGTTAGCGGGACGTAGGACAGATACGCAGTATTTT. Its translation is CASSQLAGRRTDTQYF.

In DNA form, the CDR3 reads TGTGCCAGCTCACCACGGACAGACGAGCAGTACTTC. Amino acid sequence: CASSPRTDEQYF. The chain joins TRBV18 to TRBJ2-7; D perhaps matches TRBD1 (6 bases). The CDR3 extends over 12 amino acids. Trimming pared 1 base from V and 5 bases from J, leaving 6 bases between. Looked up from germline, CDR1 is KGHSH and CDR2 is LQKENI.

The CDR3 sequence: CASSPYVVPGELFF. For the CDR3, the DNA is TGTGCCAGTAGTCCCTACGTCGTTCCCGGGGAGCTGTTTTTT. The V gene is TRBV19, the J gene TRBJ2-2, with D unresolved. Germline assignment: CDR1 LNHDA and CDR2 SQIVND (reference sequence). Trimming pared 5 bases from V and 6 bases from J, leaving 13 bases between. The length of the CDR3 is 14 residues.

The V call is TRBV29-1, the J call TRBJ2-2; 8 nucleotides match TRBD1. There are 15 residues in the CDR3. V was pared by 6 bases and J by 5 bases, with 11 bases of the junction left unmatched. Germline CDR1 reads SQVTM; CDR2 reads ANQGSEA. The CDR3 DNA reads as TGCAGCGTATTCCTCAGGGGGCGCGGGACCGGGGAGCTGTTTTTT. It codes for CSVFLRGRGTGELFF.

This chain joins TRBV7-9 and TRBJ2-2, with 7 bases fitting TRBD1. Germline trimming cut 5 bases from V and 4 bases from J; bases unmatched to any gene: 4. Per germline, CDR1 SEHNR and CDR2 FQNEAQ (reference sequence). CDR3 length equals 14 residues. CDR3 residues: CASSAKGATGELFF. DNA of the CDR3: TGTGCCAGCAGCGCGAAGGGGGCCACCGGGGAGCTGTTTTTT. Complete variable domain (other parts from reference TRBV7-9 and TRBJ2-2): DTGVSQNPRHKITKRGQNVTFRCDPISEHNRLYWYRQTLGQGPEFLTYFQNEAQLEKSRLLSDRFSAERPKGSFSTLEIQRTEQGDSAMYLCASSAKGATGELFFGEGSRLTVL.

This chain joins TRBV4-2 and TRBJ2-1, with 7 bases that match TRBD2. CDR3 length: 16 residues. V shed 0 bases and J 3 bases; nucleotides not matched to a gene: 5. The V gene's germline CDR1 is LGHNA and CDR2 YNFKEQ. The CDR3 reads CASSQDERGSYNEQFF. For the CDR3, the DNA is TGTGCCAGCAGCCAAGATGAGCGCGGGAGCTACAATGAGCAGTTCTTC.

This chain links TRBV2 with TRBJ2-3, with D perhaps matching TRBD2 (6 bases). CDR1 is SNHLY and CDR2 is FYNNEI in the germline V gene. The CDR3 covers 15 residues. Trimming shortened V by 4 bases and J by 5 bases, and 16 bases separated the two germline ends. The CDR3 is CASSVEGKGIDTQYF. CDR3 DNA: TGTGCCAGCAGTGTGGAGGGGAAGGGTATAGATACGCAGTATTTT.

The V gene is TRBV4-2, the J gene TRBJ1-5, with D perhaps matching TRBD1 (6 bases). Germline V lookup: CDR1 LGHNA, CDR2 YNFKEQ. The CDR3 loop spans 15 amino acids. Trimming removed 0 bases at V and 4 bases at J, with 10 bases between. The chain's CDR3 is CASSQEGAANQPQHF. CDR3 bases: TGTGCCAGCAGCCAAGAGGGGGCGGCGAATCAGCCCCAGCATTTT.

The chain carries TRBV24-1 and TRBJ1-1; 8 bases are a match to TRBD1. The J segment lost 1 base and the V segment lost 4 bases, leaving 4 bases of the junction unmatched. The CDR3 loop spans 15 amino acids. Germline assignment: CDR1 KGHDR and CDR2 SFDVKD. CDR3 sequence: CATSEAGTGNTEAFF. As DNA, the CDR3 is TGTGCCACCAGTGAAGCCGGGACAGGGAACACTGAAGCTTTCTTT.

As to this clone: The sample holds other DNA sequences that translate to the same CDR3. CDR3 sequence (DNA): TGTGCCAGCAGGCGACAGGGGGTCACTGAAGCTTTCTTT. It specifies CASRRQGVTEAFF. The chain combines TRBV6-5 with TRBJ1-1, with 9 nucleotides matching TRBD1. V lost 6 bases and J lost 4; bases outside the gene matches: 3. The CDR3 extends over 13 amino acids. Germline CDR1 is MNHEY and CDR2 is SVGAGI.

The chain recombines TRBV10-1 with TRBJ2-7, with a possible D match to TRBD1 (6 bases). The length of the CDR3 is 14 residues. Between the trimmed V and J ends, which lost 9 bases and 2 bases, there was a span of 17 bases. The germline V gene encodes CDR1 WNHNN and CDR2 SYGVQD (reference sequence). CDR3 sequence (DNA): TGCGCCAGGGAAAGGGACAACCTCACCTACGAGCAGTACTTC. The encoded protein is CARERDNLTYEQYF.

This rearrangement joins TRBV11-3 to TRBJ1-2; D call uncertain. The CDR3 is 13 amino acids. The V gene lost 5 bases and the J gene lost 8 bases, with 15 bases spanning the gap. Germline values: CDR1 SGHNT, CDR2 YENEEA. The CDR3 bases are TGTGCCAGCAGCCAACCCGGACTGCCCGGCTACACCTTC. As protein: CASSQPGLPGYTF.

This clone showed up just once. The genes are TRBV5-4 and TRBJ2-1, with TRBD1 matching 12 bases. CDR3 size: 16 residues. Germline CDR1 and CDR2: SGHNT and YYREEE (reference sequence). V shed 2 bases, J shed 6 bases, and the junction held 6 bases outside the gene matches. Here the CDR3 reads CASSLPGQGARNEQFF. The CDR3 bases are TGTGCCAGCAGCTTACCGGGACAGGGGGCCCGCAATGAGCAGTTCTTC.

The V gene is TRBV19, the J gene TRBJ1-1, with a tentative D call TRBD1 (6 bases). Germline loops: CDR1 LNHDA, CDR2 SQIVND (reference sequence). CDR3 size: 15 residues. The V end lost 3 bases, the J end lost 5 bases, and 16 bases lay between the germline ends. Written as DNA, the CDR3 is TGTGCCAGTAGTATGATGTTAAGGGGGAAGACTGAAGCTTTCTTT. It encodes CASSMMLRGKTEAFF.

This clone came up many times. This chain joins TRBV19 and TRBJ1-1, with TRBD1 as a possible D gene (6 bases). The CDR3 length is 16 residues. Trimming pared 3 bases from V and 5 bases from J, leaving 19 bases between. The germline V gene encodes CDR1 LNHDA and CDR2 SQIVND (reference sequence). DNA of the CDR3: TGTGCCAGTAGTATCCAGGTTGGGGGGGCCGGGACTGAAGCTTTCTTT. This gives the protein CASSIQVGGAGTEAFF.

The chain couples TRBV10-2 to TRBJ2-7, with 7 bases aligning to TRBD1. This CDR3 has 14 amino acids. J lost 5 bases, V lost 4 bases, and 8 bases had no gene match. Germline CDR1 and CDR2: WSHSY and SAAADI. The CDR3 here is CASSVTGAVDEQYF. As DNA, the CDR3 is TGCGCCAGCAGTGTTACAGGGGCAGTAGACGAGCAGTACTTC.

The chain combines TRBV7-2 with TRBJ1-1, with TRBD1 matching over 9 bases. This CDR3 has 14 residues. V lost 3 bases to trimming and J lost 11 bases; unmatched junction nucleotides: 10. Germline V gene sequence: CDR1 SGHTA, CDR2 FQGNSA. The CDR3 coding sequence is TGTGCCAGCAGCTTGTACGGGACAGGGCACGATGCTTTCTTT. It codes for CASSLYGTGHDAFF.

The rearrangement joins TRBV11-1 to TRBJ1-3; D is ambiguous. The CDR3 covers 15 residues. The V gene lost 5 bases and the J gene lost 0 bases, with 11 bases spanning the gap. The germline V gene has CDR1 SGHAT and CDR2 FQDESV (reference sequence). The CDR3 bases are TGTGCCAGCAGCAAGGACTGGCTCTCTGGAAACACCATATATTTT. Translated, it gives CASSKDWLSGNTIYF.